Shown below are 13 T cell receptor beta chains from a single sample sequenced in a study of Graves' ophthalmopathy and Graves' hyperthyroidism. Investigators amplified TCR beta CDR3 regions from RNA transcripts. A first-round RT-PCR used HTBI primers, followed by a second-round multiplex PCR. Each CDR3 protein is one row after TCRdb ran MiXCR on the multiplex PCR reads. The sample contains about 150,000 distinct CDR3 sequences, approximately 38% of which appear only once. Sample: peripheral blood. All receptors come from a woman aged 35 to 49 with Graves' ophthalmopathy.

The table lists this clonotype with a count of one. The DNA for the CDR3 is TGTGCCAGCAGTGAAACGTCGCTCCGTCCCCAGGGGCCTTACACCGGGGAGCTGTTTTTT. Protein: CASSETSLRPQGPYTGELFF. The gene calls are TRBV2 and TRBJ2-2, with a tentative D call TRBD1 (6 bases). The CDR3 runs to 20 residues. V lost 2 bases and J lost 3, with 25 bases in between. Germline V gene data show CDR1 as SNHLY and CDR2 as FYNNEI.

There are many counts of this clonotype. This chain connects TRBV10-3 to TRBJ2-5, with 10 bases identical to TRBD1. In germline, CDR1 is ENHRY, CDR2 SYGVKD. V trimming: 5 bases; J trimming: 3 bases; junction bases outside the gene matches: 3. The length of the CDR3 is 14 residues. The CDR3 loop reads CAISRTGGEETQYF. CDR3 sequence (DNA): TGTGCCATCAGTAGGACAGGGGGAGAAGAGACCCAGTACTTC.

This clonotype came up many times. The chain has TRBV27 and TRBJ1-2, with TRBD1 identical over 7 bases. Germline CDR1 reads MNHEY; CDR2 reads SMNVEV (reference sequence). The V and J ends lost 4 bases and 0 bases, in that order; junction bases with no gene match: 2. This CDR3 contains 14 residues. CDR3 nucleotides: TGTGCCAGCAGTTATGGGACAGCTAACTATGGCTACACCTTC. This gives the protein CASSYGTANYGYTF.

This clonotype was counted at least ten times. One end of the junction fails to match germline, which may point to a read error. V usage is TRBV2 and J usage is TRBJ2-1, with TRBD2 identical over 14 bases. Germline values: CDR1 SNHLY, CDR2 FYNNEI. CDR3 size: 11 residues. As DNA, the CDR3 is TGTGCCAGCAGTTACGGACTAGCGGGGGGATTC. Translating gives CASSYGLAGGF. Looking up the rest from reference TRBV2 and TRBJ2-1 gives the full variable domain: EPEVTQTPSHQVTQMGQEVILRCVPISNHLYFYWYRQILGQKVEFLVSFYNNEISEKSEIFDDQFSVERPDGSNFTLKIRSTKLEDSAMYFCASSYGLAGGFGPGTRLTVL.

The rearrangement joins TRBV6-2 or TRBV6-3 to TRBJ2-2; 7 nucleotides match TRBD2. The CDR3 has 19 residues. After removal of 6 bases from V and 4 bases from J, the junction contained 20 bases not matched to a gene. The germline V gene encodes CDR1 MNHEY and CDR2 SVGEGT. The CDR3: CASRRFEGLAASVTGELFF. In DNA, the CDR3 is TGTGCCAGCAGACGATTCGAAGGTCTAGCGGCTTCTGTCACCGGGGAGCTGTTTTTT.

This clonotype was detected ten times or more. This chain connects TRBV27 to TRBJ1-5; no reliable D call. From germline, CDR1 is MNHEY and CDR2 SMNVEV (reference sequence). The CDR3 has 11 residues. V lost 7 bases and J 4 bases, leaving 5 bases between the germline ends. In nucleotides, the CDR3 is TGTGCCAGCACCCCTAATCAGCCCCAGCATTTT. It codes for CASTPNQPQHF.

J is TRBJ2-7 and V is TRBV27; possibly TRBD1 for D (5 bases). Trimming stripped 6 bases from V and 7 bases from J, with 13 bases between. Germline CDR1 MNHEY, CDR2 SMNVEV (reference sequence). This CDR3 has 12 residues. This CDR3 reads CASRTGAGEQYF. CDR3 DNA sequence: TGTGCCAGCAGGACTGGGGCAGGGGAGCAGTACTTC.

Only one count was recorded for this clonotype. The chain combines TRBV27 with TRBJ1-6; D not resolved. CDR1 is MNHEY, CDR2 SMNVEV, per germline (reference sequence). Trimming took 4 bases from V and 8 from J, leaving 9 bases between them. This CDR3 has 13 residues. The CDR3 loop reads CASSSETYSPLHF. CDR3 nucleotide sequence: TGTGCCAGCAGTTCCGAAACATATTCACCCCTCCACTTT.

This clonotype was detected ten times or more. The chain carries TRBV14 and TRBJ1-1; 7 bases match TRBD1. V shed 6 bases and J 5 bases; nucleotides not matched to a gene: 9. From germline, CDR1 is SGHDN and CDR2 FVKESK. The CDR3 runs 14 residues. For the CDR3, the DNA is TGTGCCAGCAGATACATAGACAGGGCTACTGAAGCTTTCTTT. Its translation is CASRYIDRATEAFF.

J is TRBJ2-7 and V is TRBV5-5, with 9 bases matching TRBD2. CDR1 SGHKS and CDR2 YYEKEE come from the germline V gene (reference sequence). There are 14 residues in the CDR3. The trim removed 4 bases at V and 5 bases at J, leaving 7 bases unmatched. CDR3 amino acids: CASSQQTSGNEQYF. The DNA of the CDR3 is TGTGCCAGCAGCCAACAGACTAGCGGCAACGAGCAGTACTTC.

This clonotype was counted between two and nine times. This chain joins TRBV28 and TRBJ1-2; D ambiguous. This CDR3 has 13 amino acids. V was shortened by 9 bases and J by 2 bases, with 13 bases between the two germline ends. The germline CDR1 and CDR2 sequences are MDHEN and SYDVKM. The CDR3: CASRSSVNYGYTF. In DNA, the CDR3 is TGTGCCAGTCGTTCTTCGGTAAACTATGGCTACACCTTC.

This clonotype was detected many times. The chain joins TRBV6-1 to TRBJ2-7, with 12 bases matching TRBD1. Germline V CDR1 and CDR2: MNHNS, SASEGT. The CDR3 runs to 15 residues. With 7 bases clipped from V and 5 bases from J, the junction kept 9 bases outside the gene matches. The CDR3: CASTLTGTGGDEQYF. In nucleotides, the CDR3 is TGTGCCAGCACCCTAACCGGGACAGGGGGCGACGAGCAGTACTTC.

This clonotype was recorded many times. The V and J genes are TRBV6-5 and TRBJ2-2; the D gene is possibly TRBD1 (5 bases). Germline CDR1 MNHEY, CDR2 SVGAGI. Trimming left V 4 bases short and J 0 bases short, with 9 bases between. The CDR3 covers 15 residues. The CDR3 DNA sequence: TGTGCCAGCAGTTTCGACAGCGCGAACACCGGGGAGCTGTTTTTT. It codes for CASSFDSANTGELFF.